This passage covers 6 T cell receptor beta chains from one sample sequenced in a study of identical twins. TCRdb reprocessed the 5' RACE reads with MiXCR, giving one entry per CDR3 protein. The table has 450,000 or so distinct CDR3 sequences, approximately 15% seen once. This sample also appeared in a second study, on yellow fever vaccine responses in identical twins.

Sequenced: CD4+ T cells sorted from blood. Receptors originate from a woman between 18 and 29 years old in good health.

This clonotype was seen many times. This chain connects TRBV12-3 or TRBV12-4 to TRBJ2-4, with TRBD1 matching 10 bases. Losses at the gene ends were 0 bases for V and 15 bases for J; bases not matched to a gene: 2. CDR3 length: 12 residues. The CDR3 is CASSLAGQGTYF. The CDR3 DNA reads TGTGCCAGCAGTTTAGCGGGACAGGGGACGTACTTC.

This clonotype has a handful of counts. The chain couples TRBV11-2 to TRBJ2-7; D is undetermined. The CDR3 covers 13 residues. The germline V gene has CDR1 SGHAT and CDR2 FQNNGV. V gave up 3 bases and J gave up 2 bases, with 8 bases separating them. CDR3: CASSLLLTYEQYF. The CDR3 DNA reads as TGTGCCAGCAGCTTGCTACTAACCTACGAGCAGTACTTC. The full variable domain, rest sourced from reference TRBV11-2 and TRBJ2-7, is EAGVAQSPRYKIIEKRQSVAFWCNPISGHATLYWYQQILGQGPKLLIQFQNNGVVDDSQLPKDRFSAERLKGVDSTLKIQPAKLEDSAVYLCASSLLLTYEQYFGPGTRLTVT.

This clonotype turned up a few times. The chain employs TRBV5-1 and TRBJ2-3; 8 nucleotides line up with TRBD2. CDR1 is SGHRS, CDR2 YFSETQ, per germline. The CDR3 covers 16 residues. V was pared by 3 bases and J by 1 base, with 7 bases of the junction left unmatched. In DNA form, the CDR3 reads TGCGCCAGCAGCTCCGGACTAGCTCCGGGCACAGATACGCAGTATTTT. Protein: CASSSGLAPGTDTQYF.

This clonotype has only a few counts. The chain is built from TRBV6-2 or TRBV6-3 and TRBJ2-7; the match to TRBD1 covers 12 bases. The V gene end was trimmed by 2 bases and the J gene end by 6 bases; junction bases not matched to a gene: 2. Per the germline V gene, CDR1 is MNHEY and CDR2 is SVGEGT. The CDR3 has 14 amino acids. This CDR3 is CASSYRGQGAEQYF. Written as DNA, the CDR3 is TGTGCCAGCAGTTACAGGGGACAGGGGGCCGAGCAGTACTTC.

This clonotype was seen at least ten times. CDR3 DNA: TGCAGTGCGTGGCAGAGCTCCTACAATGAGCAGTTCTTC. This translates into CSAWQSSYNEQFF. The V and J genes are TRBV20-1 and TRBJ2-1; D not resolved. V was shortened by 6 bases and J by 0 bases, with 9 bases between the two germline ends. Germline CDR1 reads DFQATT; CDR2 reads SNEGSKA (reference sequence). The CDR3 length is 13 residues.

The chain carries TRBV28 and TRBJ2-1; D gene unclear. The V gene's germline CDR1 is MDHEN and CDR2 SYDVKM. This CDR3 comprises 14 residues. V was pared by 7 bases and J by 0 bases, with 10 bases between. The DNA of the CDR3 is TGTGCCAGCAATCCCTTGATCTCCTACAATGAGCAGTTCTTC. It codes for CASNPLISYNEQFF.